Below are 2 T cell receptor beta chains sequenced from a single sample in a study of OX40 agonist ivuxolimab in advanced cancers. Profiled with immunoSEQ multiplex PCR; TCRdb holds only in-frame clones, not every one. The table has tens of thousands of clones, around four fifths seen once. The source material was CD4+ or CD8+ T cells sorted from blood, sampled in a trial of the OX40 agonist ivuxolimab. The receptors come from an adult with an advanced solid tumor such as melanoma, head and neck, liver or kidney cancer.

The genes are TRBV9 and TRBJ2-5, with unresolved D. CDR1 SGDLS and CDR2 YYNGEE come from the germline V gene. V lost 0 bases and J lost 2, with 17 bases in between. The CDR3 is 17 residues long. The CDR3: CASSVGGSLPGQETQYF. The CDR3 region has the DNA TGTGCCAGCAGCGTAGGGGGATCCCTCCCCGGACAAGAGACCCAGTACTTC.

The chain links TRBV4-3 to TRBJ2-7; D may be TRBD2 (5 bases). V was shortened by 0 bases and J by 3 bases, with 9 bases between the two germline ends. CDR1 and CDR2 (germline): LGHNA, YSLEER. The CDR3 runs to 14 residues. For the CDR3, the DNA is TGCGCCAGCAGCCAAGATCAGAGCGGCTACGAGCAGTACTTC. This codes for CASSQDQSGYEQYF.